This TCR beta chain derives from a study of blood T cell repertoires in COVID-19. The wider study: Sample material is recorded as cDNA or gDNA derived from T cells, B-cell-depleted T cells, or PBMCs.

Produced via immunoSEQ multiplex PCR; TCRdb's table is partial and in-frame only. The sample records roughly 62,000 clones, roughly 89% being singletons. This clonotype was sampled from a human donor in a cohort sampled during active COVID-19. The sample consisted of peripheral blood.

CDR3 amino acids: CASSRGSYNSPLHF. Written as DNA, the CDR3 is TGTGCCAGCAGCCGGGGTTCCTATAATTCACCCCTCCACTTT. The chain links TRBV7-3 to TRBJ1-6; D gene ambiguous. The CDR3 is 14 amino acids. V was pared by 5 bases and J by 1 base, with 6 bases between. In germline, CDR1 is SGHTA, CDR2 FQGTGA.